The sample holds many counts of the clone carrying this T cell receptor (beta chain). Its antigen is not identified. The data derive from a study of T cells in Graves' hyperthyroidism and ophthalmopathy. Amplification targeted TCR beta CDR3 regions from RNA transcripts. Researchers ran a first-round RT-PCR on the TCR CDR3 using the HTBI primer set. From the multiplex PCR reads, TCRdb called clonotypes with MiXCR, one entry per CDR3 protein. This table holds some 92,000 distinct CDR3 sequences, about 37% found once. For Graves' hyperthyroidism to be stable, ophthalmopathy could not progress within 18 months. Disease duration under 2 months; hyperthyroidism patients were aged 18 to 65. Those patients with uncontrolled infection, other autoimmune disease, pregnancy or lactation were excluded. Trimming took 2 bases from V and 5 from J; bases not matched to a gene: 10. The CDR3 is made up of 17 amino acids.

Regarding the study as a whole: Blood also contained most expanded thyroid clonotypes above 0.001.

Material for sequencing was peripheral blood or thyroid tissue (not recorded which). The chain couples TRBV12-3 or TRBV12-4 to TRBJ2-7; 12 bases align to TRBD2. The sequence came from a woman in her twenties or thirties with Graves' hyperthyroidism. CDR3 DNA sequence: TGTGCCAGCAGTTTACAGGTGACTAGCGGGAGACCACACGAGCAGTACTTC. Translated, it gives CASSLQVTSGRPHEQYF.